This passage covers 17 T cell receptor beta chains from one sample sequenced in a study of blood T cell repertoires in COVID-19. TCRdb's table, derived via immunoSEQ multiplex PCR, lists solely in-frame clones and lacks some. This sample has about 100,000 clones, with around four fifths found just once. The source material was peripheral blood. The source is a man aged 50 to 59 with active or convalescent COVID-19.

The chain recombines TRBV5-6 with TRBJ2-3, with 11 bases matching TRBD2. CDR3 length: 15 residues. With V trimmed by 2 bases and J by 5 bases, 4 bases remained unmatched. Germline CDR1 is SGHDT and CDR2 is YYEEEE. The CDR3 coding sequence is TGTGCCAGCAGCTTACTAGCGGGAGTAGAAGATACGCAGTATTTT. This sequence encodes CASSLLAGVEDTQYF.

This clone was observed once. The gene calls are TRBV3-1 (or the pseudogene TRBV3-2) and TRBJ2-1, with D maybe TRBD2 (7 bases). CDR3 length: 14 amino acids. CDR1 is LGHDT and CDR2 is YNNKEL in the germline V gene (reference sequence). The V end was cut by 4 bases, the J end by 7 bases, with 14 bases between. CDR3 in DNA: TGTGCCAGCAGCCGCGGACTAGGGGGGAATGAGCAGTTCTTC. Translating gives CASSRGLGGNEQFF.

The rearrangement joins TRBV10-2 to TRBJ2-3; D possibly corresponds to TRBD1 (6 bases). The V end was cut by 6 bases, the J end by 4 bases, with 17 bases between. In germline, CDR1 is WSHSY, CDR2 SAAADI. The length of the CDR3 is 15 residues. This CDR3 reads CASRPTGWGADTQYF. CDR3 coding DNA: TGCGCCAGCAGGCCTACAGGGTGGGGCGCAGATACGCAGTATTTT.

This chain joins TRBV5-1 and TRBJ2-3, with a tentative D call TRBD2 (6 bases). Germline V lookup: CDR1 SGHRS, CDR2 YFSETQ. CDR3 length: 14 residues. V lost 1 base to trimming and J lost 8 bases, with 14 bases between them. The CDR3 sequence is CASSLSQPGGTQYF. CDR3 bases: TGCGCCAGCAGCTTGAGCCAGCCCGGGGGTACGCAGTATTTT.

This clone was seen more than once but under ten times. J is TRBJ2-1 and V is TRBV4-2; 11 bases map to TRBD2. CDR3 size: 18 residues. The V gene end was trimmed by 1 base and the J gene end by 0 bases; junction bases not matched to a gene: 5. Germline CDR1 reads LGHNA; CDR2 reads YNFKEQ. The CDR3 loop reads CASSQVVAGGDSYNEQFF. The CDR3 coding sequence is TGTGCCAGCAGCCAAGTGGTAGCGGGAGGGGACTCCTACAATGAGCAGTTCTTC.

The chain combines TRBV4-1 with TRBJ1-2; D not resolved. The CDR3 is 16 amino acids. Germline loops: CDR1 MGHRA, CDR2 YSYEKL. V was trimmed by 4 bases and J by 5 bases, leaving 20 bases between them. CDR3 bases: TGCGCCAGCAGCCCGCGTCTCTCCACGTCGGGATATGGCTACACCTTC. Its protein product is CASSPRLSTSGYGYTF.

V and J are TRBV24-1 and TRBJ2-3; D might be TRBD2 (6 bases). V was clipped by 3 bases and J by 0 bases, with 12 bases between them. Looked up from germline, CDR1 is KGHDR and CDR2 is SFDVKD. This CDR3 contains 16 residues. The CDR3 loop is CATSDNRDSSTDTQYF. CDR3 sequence (DNA): TGTGCCACCAGTGATAACCGGGACTCCAGCACAGATACGCAGTATTTT.

Of note for this clone: A read error may produce the germline difference seen at one junction end. The V and J genes are TRBV7-7 and TRBJ2-1; 8 nucleotides match TRBD2. CDR1 SSHAT and CDR2 FNYEAQ come from the germline V gene (reference sequence). The CDR3 loop spans 16 amino acids. Here the CDR3 reads CASSLEVAGPYNEQFF. In DNA, the CDR3 is TGTGCTAGCAGCTTAGAAGTAGCGGGGCCCTACAATGAGCAGTTCTTC.

The chain is built from TRBV2 and TRBJ1-1, with 9 bases aligning to TRBD1. The trim removed 0 bases at V and 1 base at J, leaving 6 bases unmatched. CDR3 length equals 17 residues. Germline assignment: CDR1 SNHLY and CDR2 FYNNEI. CDR3 protein: CASSEALPGQGNTEAFF. The CDR3 DNA reads TGTGCCAGCAGTGAAGCGCTTCCGGGACAGGGGAACACTGAAGCTTTCTTT.

The chain combines TRBV27 with TRBJ2-1; 12 bases fit TRBD2. V was clipped by 5 bases and J by 4 bases; unmatched bases: 6. The CDR3 sequence is 16 residues long. CDR1 and CDR2 (germline): MNHEY, SMNVEV (reference sequence). CDR3 loop: CASSTPLAGGYNEQFF. The CDR3 DNA follows: TGTGCCAGCAGTACACCGCTAGCGGGAGGGTACAATGAGCAGTTCTTC.

The V and J genes are TRBV28 and TRBJ2-7; 8 bases map to TRBD2. This CDR3 has 16 amino acids. The V and J ends lost 1 base and 7 bases, in that order; junction bases with no gene match: 12. Germline V gene lookup returns CDR1 MDHEN and CDR2 SYDVKM. The CDR3 here is CASSLSYTGTRGEQYF. The CDR3 bases are TGTGCCAGCAGTTTATCCTATACCGGGACTAGGGGAGAGCAGTACTTC.

A few counts support this clone. The V and J genes are TRBV9 and TRBJ1-3, with 11 positions matching TRBD1. V lost 4 bases, J lost 3 bases, and 12 bases stayed unmatched. The CDR3 is 18 residues long. Germline V gene data show CDR1 as SGDLS and CDR2 as YYNGEE. The CDR3 DNA reads as TGTGCCAGCAGCCAAGGGACAGGGGGGCTCGTATATGGAAACACCATATATTTT. Translated, it gives CASSQGTGGLVYGNTIYF.

The chain employs TRBV5-1 and TRBJ1-1; D call uncertain. V was cut by 4 bases and J by 0 bases, with 19 bases left in between. Germline CDR1 SGHRS, CDR2 YFSETQ. This CDR3 contains 17 residues. The chain's CDR3 is CASSVVRERNLNTEAFF. The CDR3 DNA reads as TGCGCCAGCAGCGTTGTACGGGAGAGAAACTTGAACACTGAAGCTTTCTTT.

Regarding this clone: Other DNA sequences in this specimen translate into the identical CDR3. The chain uses TRBV7-3 and TRBJ2-1; D perhaps matches TRBD2 (6 bases). The germline CDR1 and CDR2 sequences are SGHTA and FQGTGA. Trimming left V 5 bases short and J 3 bases short, with 14 bases between. The CDR3 totals 15 residues. The CDR3 region is CASSPLLAVYNEQFF. The CDR3 DNA is TGTGCCAGCAGCCCGTTACTAGCCGTCTACAATGAGCAGTTCTTC.

This clone was seen a few times. For the CDR3, the DNA is TGTGCCAGCAGCCTATCAGCGGGAGCGGGGTCAGATACGCAGTATTTT. Encoded protein: CASSLSAGAGSDTQYF. The V and J genes are TRBV3-1 (or the pseudogene TRBV3-2) and TRBJ2-3, with 8 bases that match TRBD2. V dropped 4 bases and J dropped 4; count of bases not matched to a gene: 10. Germline assignment: CDR1 LGHDT and CDR2 YNNKEL (reference sequence). CDR3 length: 16 amino acids.

The chain couples TRBV3-1 (or the pseudogene TRBV3-2) to TRBJ1-2; tentatively, D is TRBD1 (6 bases). CDR1 and CDR2 (germline): LGHDT, YNNKEL (reference sequence). V lost 6 bases and J lost 7, with 15 bases in between. The CDR3 length is 13 residues. CDR3 in amino acids: CASSQDSASGYTF. CDR3 bases: TGTGCCAGCAGTCAGGACAGCGCTAGTGGCTACACCTTC.

This rearrangement joins TRBV4-1 to TRBJ1-3, with a weak D call TRBD1 (5 bases). The CDR3 consists of 15 residues. Germline CDR1 MGHRA, CDR2 YSYEKL. V lost 1 base to trimming and J lost 1 base, with 8 bases between them. Here the CDR3 DNA reads TGCGCCAGCAGCCAAGTTAGGGGTTCTGGAAACACCATATATTTT. It specifies CASSQVRGSGNTIYF.